Listed below are T cell receptor beta chains from one sample, sequenced in a study of blood T cell repertoires in COVID-19. Measured with immunoSEQ multiplex PCR; TCRdb has only the in-frame clones, and not every one. The top ten hold around 2.1% of the sample, which has approximately 200,000 clones, approximately 86% seen once. The sample taken for sequencing was PBMCs or T cells enriched from blood (not recorded which). The receptors shown here come from a woman aged 25 to 39 who had recovered from COVID-19. CDR3s include the opening cysteine and the closing phenylalanine or tryptophan. The D gene is left open where the match is weak. Only part of the rows carry a size: once, few, many, or a class if the clone is expanded.

j_call | v_call | d_call | clone_size | cdr3_nt | cdr3_aa
TRBJ1-1 | TRBV21-1 | NA | NA | TGTGCCAGCAGCAAAGAGACGGGATTT | CASSKETGF
TRBJ2-7 | TRBV11-2 | TRBD1 | once | TGTGCCAGCAGCTTAGCACAGGGGTACGAGCAGTACTTC | CASSLAQGYEQYF
TRBJ2-5 | TRBV11-3 | TRBD2 | NA | TGTGCCAGCAGGAAGGGGCTAGCGGGAGGGCCGGGAGAGACCCAGTACTTC | CASRKGLAGGPGETQYF
TRBJ2-3 | TRBV19 | NA | NA | TGTGCCAGTAGTACCGCGCAGGGTACGCAGTATTTT | CASSTAQGTQYF
TRBJ1-2 | TRBV20-1 | NA | NA | TGCAGTGCTCTTCCTTATGGCTACACCTTC | CSALPYGYTF
TRBJ1-2 | TRBV2 | NA | NA | TGTGCCAGCAGTGCGGACTTTAACTATGGCTACACCTTC | CASSADFNYGYTF
TRBJ2-3 | TRBV6-4 | TRBD2 | NA | TGTGCCAGCAGTGTGTTCGCGGGAGCCACAGATACGCAGTATTTT | CASSVFAGATDTQYF
TRBJ1-2 | TRBV4-3 | TRBD1 | NA | TGCGCCAGCAGCCTTACGACAGGGATACGTAGAGCTAACTATGGCTACACCTTC | CASSLTTGIRRANYGYTF
TRBJ1-2 | TRBV30 | NA | few | TGTGCCTGGAGTGTTTCAGAAATCTATGGCTACACCTTC | CAWSVSEIYGYTF
TRBJ1-2 | TRBV18 | NA | NA | TGTGCCAGCTCACCTCCAGACTCCTATGGCTACACCTTC | CASSPPDSYGYTF
TRBJ1-2 | TRBV20-1 | TRBD1 | few | TGCAGTGCTAGTGGGACGGAGACAGGGTCCTATGGCTACACCTTC | CSASGTETGSYGYTF
TRBJ2-7 | TRBV30 | NA | NA | TGTGCCTGGAACAAGGACAGCTTCTCCTACGAGCAGTACTTC | CAWNKDSFSYEQYF
TRBJ2-7 | TRBV5-4 | NA | once | TGTGCCTATGGGGGGGCAGGAACCTACGAGCAGTACTTC | CAYGGAGTYEQYF
TRBJ2-1 | TRBV14 | NA | NA | TGTGCCAGCAGCCAAGCCAACGGGAAGCAGTTCTTC | CASSQANGKQFF
TRBJ1-1 | TRBV29-1 | NA | NA | TGCAGCGTTGACCCGGGGGGCGAAGGCACTGAAGCTTTCTTT | CSVDPGGEGTEAFF
TRBJ1-5 | TRBV15 | NA | NA | TGTGCCACCAGCAGAGAGGTAACCGACAGGCATAGCAATCAGCCCCAGCATTTT | CATSREVTDRHSNQPQHF
TRBJ2-6 | TRBV7-3 | NA | NA | TGTGCCAGCAGCCTCGGGACTCCAGAAACTTCTGGGGCCAACGTCCTGACTTTC | CASSLGTPETSGANVLTF
TRBJ2-2 | TRBV6-2/TRBV6-3 | TRBD2 | NA | TGTGCCAGCAGTTTAGCGGGAGTAGAAACCGGGGAGCTGTTTTTT | CASSLAGVETGELFF
TRBJ1-5 | TRBV7-2 | NA | NA | TGTGCCAGCAGCTTAGTTGTAGGAGGGGCATCTCAGCCCCAGCATTTT | CASSLVVGGASQPQHF
TRBJ1-2 | TRBV9 | NA | NA | TGTGCCAGCAGCGGCCCTGGCATTAACTATGGCTACACCTTC | CASSGPGINYGYTF
TRBJ2-7 | TRBV9 | NA | few | TGTGCCAGCAGCCGTAGCGCGGAGAATCCCTACGAGCAGTACTTC | CASSRSAENPYEQYF
TRBJ2-5 | TRBV6-2/TRBV6-3 | TRBD2 | once | TGTGCCAGCAGTCAAGCTCCGGGACTAGCGGGAGGCGGGGAGACCCAGTACTTC | CASSQAPGLAGGGETQYF
TRBJ2-1 | TRBV4-3 | NA | few | TGCGCCAGCAGCCAAGAGTACAGGAGCCCCTACAATGAGCAGTTCTTC | CASSQEYRSPYNEQFF
TRBJ2-7 | TRBV9 | TRBD1 | NA | TGTGCCAGCAGCGTAGGGGGACAGACCTACGAGCAGTACTTC | CASSVGGQTYEQYF
TRBJ1-4 | TRBV3-1/TRBV3-2 | NA | NA | TGTGCCAGCAGCCGCAACAGAAATGAAAAACTGTTTTTT | CASSRNRNEKLFF
TRBJ1-2 | TRBV6-6 | TRBD1 | NA | TGTGCCAGCAGTTACTTAGGGACAGGGCGCTATCCCTTC | CASSYLGTGRYPF
TRBJ2-5 | TRBV5-4 | TRBD2 | few | TGTGCCAGCAGCCGCCTAGCGGGGGGGCAAGAGACCCAGTACTTC | CASSRLAGGQETQYF
TRBJ2-1 | TRBV7-9 | NA | NA | TGTGCCAGCAGCTTAGCGCTATATTTTAATTTCTCCTACAATGAGCAGTTCTTC | CASSLALYFNFSYNEQFF
TRBJ2-4 | TRBV6-1 | NA | NA | TGTGCCAGCAGTGAACTCCTAGGTTCGAAAAACATTCAGTACTTC | CASSELLGSKNIQYF
TRBJ1-3 | TRBV7-2 | NA | once | TGTGCCAGCAGCCCCCAAGGTACAGAAGGAAACACCATATATTTT | CASSPQGTEGNTIYF
TRBJ1-1 | TRBV5-1 | TRBD1 | NA | TGCGCCAGCAGCGAAAAGGACAGGGGGCGGTTTACTGAAGCTTTCTTT | CASSEKDRGRFTEAFF
TRBJ2-1 | TRBV5-5 | TRBD2 | NA | TGTGCCAGCACCCGAGAGGATAGCGGGAACAATGAGCAGTTCTTC | CASTREDSGNNEQFF
TRBJ1-3 | TRBV2 | TRBD1 | NA | TGTGCCAGGAAGGACAGGGTAACGACTGGAAACACCATATATTTT | CARKDRVTTGNTIYF
TRBJ2-1 | TRBV24-1 | TRBD1 | NA | TGTGCCACCAGTGAGCGGACAGGGGGCTACAATGAGCAGTTCTTC | CATSERTGGYNEQFF
TRBJ1-2 | TRBV30 | TRBD1 | NA | TGTGCCTGGATGGACAGGGGAGCCTTGGGCTACACCTTC | CAWMDRGALGYTF
TRBJ2-1 | TRBV10-3 | NA | NA | TGTGCCATCTCTTCAGTCAATGAGCAGTTCTTC | CAISSVNEQFF
TRBJ2-5 | TRBV3-1/TRBV3-2 | NA | NA | TGTGCCAGCAGCCAAGTGGAGCGGCGAGAGACCCAGTACTTC | CASSQVERRETQYF
TRBJ2-1 | TRBV11-3 | TRBD2 | NA | TGTGCCAGCAGCGCCACTAGCGGGGGGGCCACGACTGAGCAGTTCTTC | CASSATSGGATTEQFF
TRBJ1-5 | TRBV6-6 | TRBD1 | NA | TGTGCCGGAGGGACAGGGCGGAATCAGCCCCAGCATTTT | CAGGTGRNQPQHF